Listed below are T cell receptor beta chains from one sample, sequenced in a study of regulatory T cells in long-lasting Graves disease. One entry per CDR3 protein, called by TCRdb with MiXCR from the multiplex PCR reads. The repertoire holds around 460,000 distinct CDR3 sequences, with around a fifth as singletons. The material sequenced was peripheral blood mononuclear cells (PBMCs), taken when the disease was refractory, from a patient treated with antithyroid drugs. These receptors all come from a female donor with Graves disease. Both conserved end residues are part of each CDR3. Fields, in order: D gene, J gene, clone size, V gene, CDR3 protein, CDR3 DNA. A D gene is named only where the DNA matches it firmly. Clone size is given for some rows only: seen once, a few or many times, or a class if the clone is expanded.

. | TRBJ2-4 | many | TRBV28 | CASLAAGDLRKAKNIQYF | TGTGCCAGCTTGGCCGCAGGAGACCTTAGAAAAGCCAAAAACATTCAGTACTTC
. | TRBJ1-2 | many | TRBV15 | CATSRDRSDYGYTF | TGTGCCACCAGCAGAGATCGGAGCGACTATGGCTACACCTTC
. | TRBJ2-5 | many | TRBV2 | CASTQKQETQYF | TGTGCCAGCACCCAAAAGCAAGAGACCCAGTACTTC
. | TRBJ2-1 | . | TRBV7-2 | CASSLGVEQFF | TGTGCCAGCAGCTTGGGGGTTGAGCAGTTCTTC
. | TRBJ1-1 | many | TRBV28 | CASTSSLSEAFF | TGTGCCAGCACCTCTAGCTTAAGTGAAGCTTTCTTT
TRBD2 | TRBJ2-2 | . | TRBV19 | CASSIDVAGVNTGELFF | TGTGCCAGTAGTATCGATGTAGCGGGGGTTAACACCGGGGAGCTGTTTTTT
. | TRBJ1-1 | many | TRBV28 | CASSSGSSDTEAFF | TGTGCCAGCAGTTCGGGCAGCTCCGACACTGAAGCTTTCTTT
TRBD1 | TRBJ1-2 | many | TRBV9 | CASSSAFRGRNGYTF | TGTGCCAGCAGCTCCGCATTCAGGGGGCGGAATGGCTACACCTTC
TRBD1 | TRBJ2-2 | . | TRBV5-5 | CASSSRTGENGELFF | TGTGCCAGCAGCTCCCGGACAGGGGAGAACGGGGAGCTGTTTTTT
. | TRBJ1-1 | many | TRBV2 | CASIGQRHTVAFF | TGTGCCAGCATAGGACAGCGACATACCGTAGCTTTCTTT
. | TRBJ1-6 | few | TRBV6-1 | CASRAPPGPSPLHF | TGTGCCAGCAGGGCCCCCCCGGGCCCTTCACCCCTCCACTTT
. | TRBJ2-5 | . | TRBV20-1 | CSHEVGGGTQYF | TGCAGCCACGAGGTCGGTGGGGGGACCCAGTACTTC
TRBD1 | TRBJ1-1 | many | TRBV27 | CASRPSSQGFTEAFF | TGTGCCAGCAGACCAAGCTCACAGGGGTTCACTGAAGCTTTCTTT
. | TRBJ1-2 | . | TRBV5-1 | CASSIGVAGGYGYTF | TGCGCCAGCAGCATTGGTGTGGCTGGGGGCTATGGCTACACCTTC
TRBD1 | TRBJ1-5 | . | TRBV28 | CASSTGTGFNQPQHF | TGTGCCAGCAGCACCGGGACAGGGTTCAATCAGCCCCAGCATTTT
. | TRBJ2-3 | . | TRBV15 | CATRGETQYF | TGTGCCACCAGAGGGGAGACGCAGTATTTT
. | TRBJ1-1 | many | TRBV5-1 | CASSPRQIEAFF | TGCGCCAGCAGCCCCCGGCAGATTGAAGCTTTCTTT
. | TRBJ1-5 | few | TRBV3-1 | CASSKGVGVGNQPQHF | TGTGCCAGCAGCAAGGGTGTGGGCGTTGGCAATCAGCCCCAGCATTTT
. | TRBJ1-2 | few | TRBV24-1 | CATSEADRRFGYTF | TGTGCCACCAGTGAGGCGGACAGACGATTTGGCTACACCTTC
. | TRBJ2-2 | few | TRBV7-9 | CASSPLGGGLTDTGELFF | TGTGCCAGCAGCCCCCTTGGAGGGGGCCTTACGGACACCGGGGAGCTGTTTTTT
. | TRBJ2-2 | many | TRBV20-1 | CSARRLNTGELFF | TGCAGTGCTCGGAGACTCAACACCGGGGAGCTGTTTTTT
. | TRBJ1-3 | many | TRBV27 | CASPGHLGNTIYF | TGTGCCAGCCCGGGACACCTTGGAAACACCATATATTTT
TRBD2 | TRBJ2-5 | . | TRBV20-1 | CSAPRGGGQETQYF | TGCAGTGCCCCCCGGGGGGGGGGCCAGGAGACCCAGTACTTC
. | TRBJ2-1 | few | TRBV7-2 | CASSVVGKQFF | TGTGCCAGCAGCGTCGTAGGGAAGCAGTTCTTC
TRBD2 | TRBJ2-5 | many | TRBV7-2 | CASTPERGETQYF | TGTGCCAGCACCCCCGAGCGGGGAGAGACCCAGTACTTC
. | TRBJ1-1 | many | TRBV28 | CASSGQGRTEAFF | TGTGCCAGCAGCGGGCAGGGTCGGACTGAAGCTTTCTTT
. | TRBJ2-3 | few | TRBV2 | CASSPWVAESTDTQYF | TGTGCCAGCAGCCCATGGGTGGCGGAGAGCACAGATACGCAGTATTTT